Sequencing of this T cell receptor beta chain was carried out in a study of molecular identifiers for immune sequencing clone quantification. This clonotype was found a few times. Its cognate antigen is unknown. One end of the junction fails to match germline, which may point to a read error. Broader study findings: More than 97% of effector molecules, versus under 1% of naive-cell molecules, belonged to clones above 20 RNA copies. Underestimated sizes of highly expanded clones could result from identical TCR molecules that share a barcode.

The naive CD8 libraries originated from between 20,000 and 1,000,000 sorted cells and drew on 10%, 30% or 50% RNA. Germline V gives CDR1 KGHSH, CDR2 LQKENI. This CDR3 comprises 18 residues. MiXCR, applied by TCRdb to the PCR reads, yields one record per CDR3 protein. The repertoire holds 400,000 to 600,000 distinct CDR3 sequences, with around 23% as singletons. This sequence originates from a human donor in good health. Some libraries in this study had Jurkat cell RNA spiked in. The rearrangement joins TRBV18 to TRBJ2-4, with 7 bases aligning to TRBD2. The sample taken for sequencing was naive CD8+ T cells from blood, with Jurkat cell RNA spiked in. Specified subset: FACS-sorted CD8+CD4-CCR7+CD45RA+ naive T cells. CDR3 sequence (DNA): TGTGCCAGCTCACCAGGGCTAGCGGACCTACTAGCCAAAAACATTCAGTGCTTC. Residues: CASSPGLADLLAKNIQCF.